Shown below are 2 T cell receptor beta chains from a single sample sequenced in a study of T cells in Graves' hyperthyroidism and ophthalmopathy. Amplified TCR beta CDR3 regions derived from RNA transcripts. Primed by the HTBI set, a first-round RT-PCR was run on the TCR CDR3. TCRdb reprocessed the multiplex PCR reads via MiXCR and lists one record per CDR3 protein. Of around 520,000 distinct CDR3 sequences listed, about 24% are singletons. Sequences were obtained from blood. These TCRs come from a woman aged 25 to 45 with Graves' ophthalmopathy.

The gene calls are TRBV29-1 and TRBJ2-5; D perhaps matches TRBD1 (7 bases). The CDR3 sequence is 13 residues long. Germline CDR1 is SQVTM and CDR2 is ANQGSEA. V was clipped by 4 bases and J by 4 bases, with 13 bases between them. Here the CDR3 DNA reads TGCAGCGTTGGAAGGGGGCGGGGAGAGACCCAGTACTTC. This codes for CSVGRGRGETQYF.

V gene TRBV18 combines with J gene TRBJ1-5; 7 bases are a match to TRBD1. V lost 4 bases, J lost 4 bases, and 10 bases stayed unmatched. This CDR3 region has 16 residues. Germline values: CDR1 KGHSH, CDR2 LQKENI. The CDR3 DNA is TGTGCCAGCTCACAGACCCCGGGACAGAAAAATCAGCCCCAGCATTTT. It codes for CASSQTPGQKNQPQHF.